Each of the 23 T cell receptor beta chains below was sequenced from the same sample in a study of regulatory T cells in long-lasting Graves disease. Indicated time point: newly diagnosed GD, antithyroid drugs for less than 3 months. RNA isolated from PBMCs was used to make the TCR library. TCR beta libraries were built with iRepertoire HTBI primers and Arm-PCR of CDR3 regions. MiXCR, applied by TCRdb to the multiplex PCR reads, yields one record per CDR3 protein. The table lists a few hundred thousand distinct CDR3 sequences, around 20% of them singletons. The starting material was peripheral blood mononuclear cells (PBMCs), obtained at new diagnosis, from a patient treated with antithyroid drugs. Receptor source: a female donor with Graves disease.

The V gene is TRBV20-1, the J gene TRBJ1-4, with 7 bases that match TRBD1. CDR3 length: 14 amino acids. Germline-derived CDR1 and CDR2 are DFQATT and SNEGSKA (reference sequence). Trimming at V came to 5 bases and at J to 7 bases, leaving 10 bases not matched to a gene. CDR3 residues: CSAVPDRVAEKLFF. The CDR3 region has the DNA TGCAGTGCTGTACCAGACAGGGTCGCTGAAAAACTGTTTTTT.

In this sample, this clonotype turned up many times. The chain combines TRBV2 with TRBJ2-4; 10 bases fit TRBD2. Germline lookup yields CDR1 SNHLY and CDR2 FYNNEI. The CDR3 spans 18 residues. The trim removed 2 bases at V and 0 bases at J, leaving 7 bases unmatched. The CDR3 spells CASSERWLAGEAKNIQYF. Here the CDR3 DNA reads TGTGCCAGCAGTGAAAGGTGGCTAGCGGGAGAAGCCAAAAACATTCAGTACTTC. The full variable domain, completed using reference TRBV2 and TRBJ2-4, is EPEVTQTPSHQVTQMGQEVILRCVPISNHLYFYWYRQILGQKVEFLVSFYNNEISEKSEIFDDQFSVERPDGSNFTLKIRSTKLEDSAMYFCASSERWLAGEAKNIQYFGAGTRLSVL.

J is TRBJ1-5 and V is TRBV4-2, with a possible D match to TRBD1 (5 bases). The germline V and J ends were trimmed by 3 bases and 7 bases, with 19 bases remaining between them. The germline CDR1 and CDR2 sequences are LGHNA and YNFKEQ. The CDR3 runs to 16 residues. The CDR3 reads CASSHNPGEYNQPQHF. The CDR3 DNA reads TGTGCCAGCAGCCATAATCCGGGGGAGTATAACCAGCCCCAGCATTTT.

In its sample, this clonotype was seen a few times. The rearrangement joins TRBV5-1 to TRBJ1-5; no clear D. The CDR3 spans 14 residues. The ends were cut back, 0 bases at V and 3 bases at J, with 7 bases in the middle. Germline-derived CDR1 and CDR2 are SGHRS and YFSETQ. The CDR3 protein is CASSLEGFNQPQHF. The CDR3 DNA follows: TGCGCCAGCAGCTTGGAGGGTTTCAATCAGCCCCAGCATTTT.

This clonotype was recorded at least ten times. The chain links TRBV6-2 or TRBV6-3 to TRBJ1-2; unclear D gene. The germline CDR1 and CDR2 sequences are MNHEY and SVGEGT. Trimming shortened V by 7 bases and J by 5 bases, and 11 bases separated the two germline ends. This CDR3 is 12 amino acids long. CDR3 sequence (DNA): TGTGCCAGCAAATGGACGACGTATGGCTACACCTTC. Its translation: CASKWTTYGYTF.

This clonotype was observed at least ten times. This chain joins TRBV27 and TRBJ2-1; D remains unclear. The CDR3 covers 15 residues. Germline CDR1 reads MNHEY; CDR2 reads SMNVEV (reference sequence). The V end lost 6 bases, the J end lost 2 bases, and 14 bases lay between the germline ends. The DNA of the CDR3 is TGTGCCAGCAGCCCCCCGGACCGTCCCTACAATGAGCAGTTCTTC. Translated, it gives CASSPPDRPYNEQFF.

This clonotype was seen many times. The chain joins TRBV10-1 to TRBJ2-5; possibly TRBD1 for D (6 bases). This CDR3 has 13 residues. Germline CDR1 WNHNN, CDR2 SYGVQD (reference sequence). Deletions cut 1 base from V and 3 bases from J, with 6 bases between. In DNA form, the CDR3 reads TGCGCCAGCAGTGAGTGGACAGAAGAGACCCAGTACTTC. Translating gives CASSEWTEETQYF.

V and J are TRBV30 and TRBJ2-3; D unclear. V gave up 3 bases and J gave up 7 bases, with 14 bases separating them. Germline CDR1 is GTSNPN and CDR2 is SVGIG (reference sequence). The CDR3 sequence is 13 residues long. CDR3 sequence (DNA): TGTGCCTGGAGCCCCGGCAGTTCATATACGCAGTATTTT. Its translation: CAWSPGSSYTQYF.

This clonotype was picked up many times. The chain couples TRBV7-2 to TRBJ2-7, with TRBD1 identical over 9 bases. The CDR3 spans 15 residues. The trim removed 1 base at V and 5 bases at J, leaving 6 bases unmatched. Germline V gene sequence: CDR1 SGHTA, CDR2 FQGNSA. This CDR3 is CASSLGGGQGNEQYF. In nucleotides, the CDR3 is TGTGCCAGCAGCTTAGGGGGAGGACAGGGGAACGAGCAGTACTTC.

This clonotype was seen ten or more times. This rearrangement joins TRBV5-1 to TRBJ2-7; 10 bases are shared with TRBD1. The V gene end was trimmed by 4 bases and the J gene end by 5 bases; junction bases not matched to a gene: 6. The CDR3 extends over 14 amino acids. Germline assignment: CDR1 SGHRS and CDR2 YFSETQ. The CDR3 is CASSGRDRGDEQYF. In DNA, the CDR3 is TGCGCCAGCAGCGGGAGGGACAGGGGAGACGAGCAGTACTTC.

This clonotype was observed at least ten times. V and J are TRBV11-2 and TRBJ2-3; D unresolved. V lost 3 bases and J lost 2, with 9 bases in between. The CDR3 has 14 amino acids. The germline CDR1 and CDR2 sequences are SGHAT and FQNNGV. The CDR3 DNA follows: TGTGCCAGCAGCTTGACCAAAATCACAGATACGCAGTATTTT. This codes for CASSLTKITDTQYF.

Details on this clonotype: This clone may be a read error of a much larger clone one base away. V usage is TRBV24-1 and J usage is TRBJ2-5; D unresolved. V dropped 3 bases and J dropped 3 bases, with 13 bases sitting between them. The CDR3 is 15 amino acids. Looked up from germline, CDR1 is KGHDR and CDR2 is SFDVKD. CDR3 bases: TGTGCCACCAGTGATCGACTCGACGGAAAAGAGACCCAGTACTTC. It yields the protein CATSDRLDGKETQYF.

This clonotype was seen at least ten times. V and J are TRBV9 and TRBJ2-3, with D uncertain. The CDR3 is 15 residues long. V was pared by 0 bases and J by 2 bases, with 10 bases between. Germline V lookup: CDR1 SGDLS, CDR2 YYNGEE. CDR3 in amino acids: CASSVGVGITDTQYF. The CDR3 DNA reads TGTGCCAGCAGCGTAGGTGTAGGGATCACAGATACGCAGTATTTT.

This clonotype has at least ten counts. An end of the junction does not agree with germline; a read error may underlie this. CDR3 loop: CASRYRDYNEKLFF. The CDR3 DNA is TGTGCCAGCCGATACAGGGACTATAATGAAAAACTGTTTTTT. The chain combines TRBV5-1 with TRBJ1-4, with a tentative D call TRBD1 (6 bases). The CDR3 is 14 residues long. Germline V gives CDR1 SGHRS, CDR2 YFSETQ.

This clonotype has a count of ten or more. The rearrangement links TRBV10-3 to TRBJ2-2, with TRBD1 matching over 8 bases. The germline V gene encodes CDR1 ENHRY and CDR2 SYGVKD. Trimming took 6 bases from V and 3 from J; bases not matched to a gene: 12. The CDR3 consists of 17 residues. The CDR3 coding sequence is TGTGCCATCAGAGGGACAGGCCGCGCTTCGGACACCGGGGAGCTGTTTTTT. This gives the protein CAIRGTGRASDTGELFF.

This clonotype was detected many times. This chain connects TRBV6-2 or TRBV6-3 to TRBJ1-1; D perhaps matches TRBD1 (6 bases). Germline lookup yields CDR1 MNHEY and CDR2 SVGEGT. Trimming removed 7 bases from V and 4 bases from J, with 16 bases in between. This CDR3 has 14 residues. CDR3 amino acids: CASISGRGITEAFF. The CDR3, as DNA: TGTGCCAGCATCTCGGGCAGGGGCATCACTGAAGCTTTCTTT.

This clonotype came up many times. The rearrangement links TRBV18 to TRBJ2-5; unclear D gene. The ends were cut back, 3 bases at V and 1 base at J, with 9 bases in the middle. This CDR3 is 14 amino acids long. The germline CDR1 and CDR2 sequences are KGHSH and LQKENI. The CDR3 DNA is TGTGCCAGCTCACCCAGGTTATCCCAAGAGACCCAGTACTTC. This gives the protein CASSPRLSQETQYF.

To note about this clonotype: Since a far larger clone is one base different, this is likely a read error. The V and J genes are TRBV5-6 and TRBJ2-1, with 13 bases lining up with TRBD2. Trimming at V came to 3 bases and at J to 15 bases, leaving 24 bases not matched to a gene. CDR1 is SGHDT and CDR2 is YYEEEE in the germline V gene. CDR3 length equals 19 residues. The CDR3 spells CASSSEWDVLAGGPGVGFF. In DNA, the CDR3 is TGTGCCAGCAGCTCAGAGTGGGACGTACTAGCGGGAGGGCCCGGTGTTGGGTTCTTC.

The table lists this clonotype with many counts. The CDR3 nucleotides are TGTGCCAGCAGCTCCATCGGGACAGCAAACTACGAGCAGTACTTC. It codes for CASSSIGTANYEQYF. The gene calls are TRBV7-2 and TRBJ2-7; TRBD1 matches 7 bases. Trimming removed 4 bases from V and 3 bases from J; junction bases left unmatched: 9. CDR1 is SGHTA and CDR2 is FQGNSA in the germline V gene. The CDR3 extends over 15 amino acids.

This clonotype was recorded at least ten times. The chain's CDR3 is CASRGARQGNNSPLHF. The CDR3 bases are TGTGCCAGCAGGGGGGCCAGACAGGGAAATAATTCACCCCTCCACTTT. The chain links TRBV2 to TRBJ1-6, with 7 bases identical to TRBD1. The length of the CDR3 is 16 residues. CDR1 is SNHLY, CDR2 FYNNEI, per germline. J was trimmed by 5 bases and V by 6 bases; bases with no gene match: 10.

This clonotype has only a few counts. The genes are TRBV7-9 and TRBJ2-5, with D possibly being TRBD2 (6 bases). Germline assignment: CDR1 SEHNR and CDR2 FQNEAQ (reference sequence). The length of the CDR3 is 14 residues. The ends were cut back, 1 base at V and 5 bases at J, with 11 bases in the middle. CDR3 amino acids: CASSLDSGVETQYF. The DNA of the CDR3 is TGTGCCAGCAGCTTAGATTCGGGGGTGGAGACCCAGTACTTC.

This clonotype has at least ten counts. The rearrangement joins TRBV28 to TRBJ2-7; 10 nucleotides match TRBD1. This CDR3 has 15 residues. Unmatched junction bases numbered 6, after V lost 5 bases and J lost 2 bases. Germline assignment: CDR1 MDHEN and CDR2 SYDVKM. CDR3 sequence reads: CASSTNDRGPYEQYF. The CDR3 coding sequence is TGTGCCAGCAGTACCAACGACAGGGGGCCCTACGAGCAGTACTTC.

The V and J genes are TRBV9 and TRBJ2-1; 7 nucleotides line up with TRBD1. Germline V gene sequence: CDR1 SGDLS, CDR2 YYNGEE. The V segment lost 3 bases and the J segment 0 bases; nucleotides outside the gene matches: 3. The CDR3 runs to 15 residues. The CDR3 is CASSAGDSSYNEQFF. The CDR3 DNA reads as TGTGCCAGCAGCGCCGGGGACAGCTCCTACAATGAGCAGTTCTTC. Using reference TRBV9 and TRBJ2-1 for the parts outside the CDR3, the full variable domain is DSGVTQTPKHLITATGQRVTLRCSPRSGDLSVYWYQQSLDQGLQFLIQYYNGEERAKGNILERFSAQQFPDLHSELNLSSLELGDSALYFCASSAGDSSYNEQFFGPGTRLTVL.